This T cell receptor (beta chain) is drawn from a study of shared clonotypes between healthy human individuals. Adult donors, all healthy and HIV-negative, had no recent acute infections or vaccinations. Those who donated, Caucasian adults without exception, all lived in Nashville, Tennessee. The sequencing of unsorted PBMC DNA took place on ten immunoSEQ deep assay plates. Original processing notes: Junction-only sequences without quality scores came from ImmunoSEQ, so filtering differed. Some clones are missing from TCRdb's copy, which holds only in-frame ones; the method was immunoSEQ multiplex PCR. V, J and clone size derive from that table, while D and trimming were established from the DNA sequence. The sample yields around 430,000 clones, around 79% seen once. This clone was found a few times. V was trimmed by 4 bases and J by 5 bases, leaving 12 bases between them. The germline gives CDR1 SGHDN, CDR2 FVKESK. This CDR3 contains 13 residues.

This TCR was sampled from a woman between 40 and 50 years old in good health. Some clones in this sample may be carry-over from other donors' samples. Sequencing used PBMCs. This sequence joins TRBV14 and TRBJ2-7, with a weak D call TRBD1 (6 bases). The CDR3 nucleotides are TGTGCCAGCAGCCGGCAGGGGACCAACGAGCAGTACTTC. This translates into CASSRQGTNEQYF. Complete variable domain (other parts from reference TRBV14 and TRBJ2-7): EAGVTQFPSHSVIEKGQTVTLRCDPISGHDNLYWYRRVMGKEIKFLLHFVKESKQDESGMPNNRFLAERTGGTYSTLKVQPAELEDSGVYFCASSRQGTNEQYFGPGTRLTVT.